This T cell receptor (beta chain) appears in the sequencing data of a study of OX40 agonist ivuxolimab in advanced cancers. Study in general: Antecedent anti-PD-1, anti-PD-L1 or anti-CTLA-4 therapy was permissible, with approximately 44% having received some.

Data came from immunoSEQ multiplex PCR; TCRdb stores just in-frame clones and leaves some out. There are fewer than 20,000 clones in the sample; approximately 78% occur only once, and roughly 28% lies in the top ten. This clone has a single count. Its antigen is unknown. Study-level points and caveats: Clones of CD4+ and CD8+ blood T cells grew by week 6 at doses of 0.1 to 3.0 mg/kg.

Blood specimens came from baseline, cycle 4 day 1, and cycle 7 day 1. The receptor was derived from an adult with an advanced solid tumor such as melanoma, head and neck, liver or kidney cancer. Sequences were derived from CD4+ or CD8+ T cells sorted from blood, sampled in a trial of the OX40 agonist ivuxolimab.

CDR3 residues: CASSVGIGSYEQYF. CDR3 sequence (DNA): TGTGCCAGCAGCGTAGGGATAGGGTCCTACGAGCAGTACTTC. The V gene is TRBV7-9, the J gene TRBJ2-5, with D unclear. The DNA end is more similar to TRBJ2-7, so the J call may be wrong. Germline-derived CDR1 and CDR2 are SEHNR and FQNEAQ (reference sequence). The CDR3 extends over 14 amino acids.